The sequence of this T cell receptor beta chain was determined in a study of blood T cell repertoires in COVID-19 (TCRdb year 2020). Context from the whole study: Collaborator samples came from the United States, Italy and Spain and covered acute and convalescent phases of COVID-19. The dataset comprised deeply sampled blood TCRbeta repertoires from subjects exposed to, actively infected with, or recovered from COVID-19. The prospective study material was composed of cDNA or gDNA derived from T cells, B-cell-depleted T cells, or PBMCs. Where HLA class I and class II types were available, the types were taken from metadata supplied by the sample provider, not from assay-based typing. The repertoires were made available in a free public database intended to serve as a resource for research on the immune response to SARS-CoV-2. Samples were obtained from the ongoing ImmuneRACE study (first 160 participants) and from over a thousand subjects provided by 6 global collaborators. The sample metadata nearly always contained a de-identified subject ID, COVID-19 status, age in years and sex.

The CDR3 sequence holds 19 residues, the cysteine and phenylalanine included. Only the CDR3 region is kept as DNA, spanning 57 bases read in frame from base 1. CDR1 SEHNR and CDR2 FQNEAQ are derived from the germline V gene (reference sequence). TCRbeta CDR3 regions were amplified from genomic DNA by means of the immunoSEQ Assay, a bias-controlled multiplex PCR. Per the source publication's procedure: Within the assay, amplification of reference gene primers was used to estimate how many nucleated cells each sample contained. Sequence reads were collapsed and filtered to measure the absolute abundance of every unique TCRbeta CDR3 rearrangement. For each sample, productive Simpson clonality was calculated as the square root of Simpson's diversity index across productive rearrangements. The table comes from immuneACCESS by way of TCRdb, which keeps in-frame sequences with V and J called. Part of the clones is missing from these tables; in studies checked, under half for an unresolved V gene and the rest for unknown reasons. Clone size and V and J calls were adopted from that table, with D and trimming inferred from the DNA. This sample has 65,000 to 95,000 clones in its table, and 80% of those were observed once. The ten largest make up more than 10% of the sample.

Whole blood was collected in K2EDTA tubes by collaborating institutions according to the institutions' own protocols. Collaborator samples were shipped for TCRbeta analysis as frozen whole blood, isolated PBMCs, or DNA extracted from either sample type. Here is what the overall study found, with its caveats: Clinical and demographic metadata were provided uncurated, with the amount varying by source and participant.

Details on this clone: Which antigen it targets is not known. One junction end does not reproduce the germline sequence, and a read error may be involved.

The sequenced sample was peripheral blood. This clonotype originated in a woman in her thirties or forties with active or convalescent COVID-19. The sequence links TRBV7-9 to TRBJ2-1; 12 central nucleotides agree with TRBD2. The CDR3 region: CASSVRGLAGLSSYNEQFF. The DNA sequence is as follows: TGCGCCAGCAGCGTAAGGGGACTAGCGGGTCTGAGCTCCTACAATGAGCAGTTCTTC.